This T cell receptor (beta chain) was documented in a study of T cell responses to AZD1222 COVID-19 vaccine (dated by TCRdb to about 2021). Describing the broader study: AZD1222 recipients with second doses at about 4 weeks or about 12 weeks were pooled, because spike-specific TCR depth and breadth did not differ between schedules. Enrollment into the trials was organized by age into subgroups of 18-55, 56-69 and 70-plus years, and those subgroups contained roughly 150, 30 and 60 TCR-sequenced participants, respectively. A total of around 240 trial participants underwent TCR sequencing, of whom around 210 had received two doses of AZD1222 and approximately 26 had received two doses of the MenACWY control vaccine. Study-wide findings and limitations: Most participants were white British and females outnumbered males, and the authors suggested that clonal diversity may have been underestimated. Only five to seven AZD1222 recipients were SARS-CoV-2 seropositive at baseline, limiting conclusions about previously exposed vaccinees. After two AZD1222 doses, spike-specific TCR breadth and depth were significantly higher than at day 0 and than in MenACWY recipients. Because no samples from the day 14 peak response were available, repertoires could be characterized only after the peak T cell response. In the small 56-69-year group, the increase in depth fell short of significance, most likely because of low power. The whole spike protein was spanned by vaccine-associated CD4 TCRs, and dominant responses were seen in regions 160-218 and 743-854. Reportedly, close to half of the unique spike-specific TCRs recognized epitopes lying outside the regions that are mutated in the B.1.351 and B.1.1.7 variants.

The CDR3 regions of human TCRbeta chains were subjected to immunosequencing. The paper's processing steps were these. Repertoire TCRs were checked for matches against a reference library of SARS-CoV-2-specific TCRs that had been generated using the MIRA antigen-specificity platform. Breadth meant the fraction of unique TCRs that were SARS-CoV-2-associated, whereas depth meant the fraction of total T cells that were SARS-CoV-2-associated. Using the MIRA data, every spike-specific TCR was mapped to the spike region that the TCR reacted to and assigned to either a CD4 or a CD8 class. Log10-transformed breadth and depth values were compared by one-way ANOVA with Sidak's multiple comparisons tests. Drawn from immuneACCESS, this table holds only the in-frame rearrangements with V and J called that TCRdb kept. Clones are partly lost; checked studies trace under half to an unresolved V gene and leave the rest unexplained. V and J calls and clone size are as listed in that table; D and trimming were resolved from the DNA. For this sample the table gives about 110,000 clones, of which more than 75% were detected only once. The leading ten clones occupy 9% to 9.5% of the sample.

The time point label of this sample denotes: baseline before first vaccination. Vaccinee samples came from UK trials COV001 and COV002, including a single-blind randomized controlled phase 2/3 trial of AZD1222 (ChAdOx1 nCoV-19) in healthy adults. Trial participant PBMC samples were collected at day 0 and day 28 after the second dose for TCRbeta chain sequencing. Note on this clone: Its specific antigen is unknown. Base qualities are not recorded, but no much larger clone differs from it by a single base.

CDR3 length: 16 amino acids, cysteine to phenylalanine. Only the CDR3 DNA is retained, 48 bases long and in frame from the first base. V is clipped by 0 bases and J by 0 bases, and the sequence between their germline boundaries is 9 bases long. CDR1 MNHEY and CDR2 SVGEGT were looked up in the germline V gene. This material consisted of peripheral blood, taken on day 0 of AZD1222 vaccination. The sequence came from an adult in good health. The sequence joins TRBV6-2 or TRBV6-3 to TRBJ1-5, with the D gene uncertain. In nucleotide form, the sequence is TGTGCCAGCAGTTACTCAACATATTATAGCAATCAGCCCCAGCATTTT. It translates to CASSYSTYYSNQPQHF.